This is a list of T cell receptor beta chains from one sample in a study of Ad26.COV2.S vaccination and SARS-CoV-2 variants. TCRdb keeps only in-frame clones here, not all; method: immunoSEQ multiplex PCR. The sample comprises fewer than 500,000 clones, 80% to 90% of which are singletons, and over 2.5% rests with the top ten. This specimen consisted of peripheral blood, obtained in a trial of Ad26.COV2.S vaccine versus placebo. The receptors derive from a person between 18 and 59 years old who received the Ad26.COV2.S COVID-19 vaccine or a placebo. CDR3s include the opening cysteine and the closing phenylalanine or tryptophan. D genes are given only for firm matches.

d_call	cdr3_length	v_call	j_call	cdr3_aa	cdr3_nt
.	12	TRBV11-2	TRBJ1-3	CASRSSGNTIYF	TGTGCCAGCAGGAGCTCTGGAAACACCATATATTTT
TRBD1	15	TRBV19	TRBJ1-5	CASSYRGGSDQPQHF	TGTGCCAGTAGTTACAGGGGAGGGAGCGATCAGCCCCAGCATTTT
TRBD1	14	TRBV10-3	TRBJ1-6	CAITSGTVYSPLHF	TGTGCCATCACCTCCGGGACAGTATATTCACCCCTCCACTTT
TRBD1	14	TRBV18	TRBJ1-2	CASSPDRENYGYTF	TGTGCCAGCTCACCGGACAGGGAGAACTATGGCTACACCTTC
.	12	TRBV12-2	TRBJ1-1	CASRLSCPEAFF	TGTGCAAGTCGCTTGAGTTGTCCTGAAGCTTTCTTT
.	19	TRBV7-8	TRBJ1-5	CASSLVPAIRVYSNQPQHF	TGTGCCAGCAGCTTAGTTCCAGCAATCAGGGTATATAGCAATCAGCCCCAGCATTTT
.	14	TRBV5-4	TRBJ2-1	CASSFSSSYNEQFF	TGTGCCAGCAGCTTTTCTAGCTCCTACAATGAGCAGTTCTTC
.	17	TRBV10-3	TRBJ2-3	CAISESIGSYSTDTQYF	TGTGCCATCAGTGAGTCTATAGGCTCCTATAGCACAGATACGCAGTATTTT
.	19	TRBV15	TRBJ2-2	CATSRDPTPGHIGTGELFF	TGTGCCACCAGCAGAGACCCTACTCCGGGACACATCGGCACCGGGGAGCTGTTTTTT
.	14	TRBV7-8	TRBJ1-5	CASSLGGGNQPQHF	TGTGCCAGCAGCTTAGGGGGCGGCAATCAGCCCCAGCATTTT